Listed below are T cell receptor beta chains from one sample, sequenced in a study of a mutant IDH1 vaccine in newly diagnosed glioma. Assay: immunoSEQ multiplex PCR; the TCRdb copy retains only in-frame clones and omits some. The table shows some 70,000 clones, with over 70% occurring only once. Their antigen targets remain unknown. The specimen comprised PBMCs, sampled from a glioma patient whose treatment included an IDH1 peptide vaccine. The receptor source for this set is a man aged 18-30 years with glioma. CDR3s include the opening cysteine and the closing phenylalanine or tryptophan.

j_call v_call cdr3_aa
TRBJ2-7 TRBV4-3 CASSQFSSGNYEQYF
TRBJ2-3 TRBV11-3 CASSSGSPGGDTQYF
TRBJ2-7 TRBV18 CASSPFGQTSYEQYF
TRBJ2-1 TRBV5-4 CASSWGDRDGYNEQFF
TRBJ1-6 TRBV10-1 CASSESNRRTLSSYNSPLHF
TRBJ2-7 TRBV7-9 CASSLEGDRYEQYF
TRBJ2-7 TRBV7-9 CASSRGYEQYF
TRBJ1-1 TRBV13 CASSLRRENTEAFF
TRBJ1-2 TRBV19 CASSNPIEGAPYGYTF
TRBJ2-7 TRBV28 CASTLGGQAYEQYF
TRBJ2-7 TRBV5-1 CASSLGAYEQYF
TRBJ1-2 TRBV5-1 CASSLEGGGYGYTF
TRBJ1-2 TRBV5-5 CASTPGGTNYGYTF
TRBJ2-5 TRBV7-9 CASSPNSPGPLQRETQYF
TRBJ2-2 TRBV4-1 CASSQGQNLNTGELFF
TRBJ1-6 TRBV7-9 CASSLAQGVNSPLHF
TRBJ2-2 TRBV30 CAWALGLRGNTGELFF
TRBJ2-1 TRBV15 CATSRTSGGSYNEQFF
TRBJ1-4 TRBV28 CASVTGTANEKLFF
TRBJ1-1 TRBV7-9 CASSFSGNTEAFF
TRBJ1-1 TRBV2 CASRFMDRDPWVNTEAFF
TRBJ1-2 TRBV20-1 CSATPNYGYTF
TRBJ2-1 TRBV7-9 CASSPYGGGEQFF
TRBJ2-7 TRBV18 CASSPPQGSYEQYF
TRBJ2-7 TRBV11-2 CASSTYPQGGNEQYF
TRBJ2-6 TRBV7-2 CASSLDGGGSPGANVLTF
TRBJ2-1 TRBV7-9 CASSLRDLLYNEQFF
TRBJ2-5 TRBV7-2 CASSLTHRTGEGTQYF
TRBJ1-2 TRBV29-1 CSVVGTGLSGYTF
TRBJ2-7 TRBV7-8 CASSGPYEQYF
TRBJ1-5 TRBV4-1 CASSQDRGRTGGNQPQHF
TRBJ2-3 TRBV19 CASSILGVFADTQYF
TRBJ1-1 TRBV12-5 CASGLSGKAFF
TRBJ1-2 TRBV6-1 CASSVSSATFNYGYTF